The clone carrying this T cell receptor beta chain was found a few times. What it binds is unknown. This sample is part of a study of T cell repertoires in cytomegalovirus infection. Study-wide background: Recently identified HLA-C-restricted and well-studied HLA-B-restricted CMV epitopes were used. From public TCR beta signatures came an indication of both CMV infection and matching HLA type. Findings and limits, study-wide: Summed public TCR beta family frequency identified CMV carriers bearing the relevant HLA.

The CDR3 is made up of 12 amino acids. V was clipped by 5 bases and J by 6 bases; unmatched bases: 3. The V gene's germline CDR1 is SQVTM and CDR2 ANQGSEA. MiXCR, run by TCRdb on the reads, gives a single entry per CDR3 protein. In the table there are hundreds of thousands of distinct CDR3 sequences, 31% of which are singletons. The sequence was collected from a human donor in good health (CMV status not recorded). Some clones in this sample may be carry-over from other donors' samples. The specimen comprised cultured CD8+ T cells from PBMCs, sampled from culture after CMV antigen stimulation. The chain couples TRBV29-1 to TRBJ2-1; TRBD2 matches 8 bases. For the CDR3, the DNA is TGCAGCGTTTCCCGGGGGGGCAATGAGCAGTTCTTC. This translates into CSVSRGGNEQFF.